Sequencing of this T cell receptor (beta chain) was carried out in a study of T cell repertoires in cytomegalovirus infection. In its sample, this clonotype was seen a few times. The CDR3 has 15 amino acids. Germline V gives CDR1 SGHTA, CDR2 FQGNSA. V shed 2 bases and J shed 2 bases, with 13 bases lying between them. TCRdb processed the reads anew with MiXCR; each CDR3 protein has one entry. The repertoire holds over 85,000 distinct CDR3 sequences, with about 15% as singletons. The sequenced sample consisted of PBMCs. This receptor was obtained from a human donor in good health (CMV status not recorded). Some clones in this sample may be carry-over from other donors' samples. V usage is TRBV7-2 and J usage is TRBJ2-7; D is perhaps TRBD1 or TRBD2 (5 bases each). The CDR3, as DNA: TGTGCCAGCAGCTTATCACGGGGCCTGACCTACGAGCAGTACTTC. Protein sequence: CASSLSRGLTYEQYF.